The next 15 T cell receptor beta chains were all read from a single sample in a study of siplizumab effects on memory and regulatory T cells. The table came from immunoSEQ multiplex PCR; TCRdb's copy has only in-frame clones and leaves some out. The sample contains 100,000 or so clones, more than 85% of which appear only once. Sequencing was done on a sample of CD4+ T cells sorted from blood. The origin of the receptors is a human donor in good health.

This chain links TRBV7-2 with TRBJ2-3; TRBD1 or TRBD2 may be the D gene (5 bases each). This CDR3 comprises 16 residues. Germline V lookup: CDR1 SGHTA, CDR2 FQGNSA. Trimming removed 3 bases from V and 6 bases from J, with 19 bases in between. CDR3 sequence reads: CASSFESGGPMDTQYF. CDR3 nucleotide sequence: TGTGCCAGCAGCTTCGAAAGTGGGGGACCGATGGATACGCAGTATTTT.

The J gene is TRBJ1-5, the V gene TRBV6-1; D might be TRBD1 (6 bases). This CDR3 contains 16 residues. Looked up from germline, CDR1 is MNHNS and CDR2 is SASEGT. Trimming pared 2 bases from V and 2 bases from J, leaving 13 bases between. This CDR3 is CASSERGTYGNQPQHF. CDR3 DNA: TGTGCCAGCAGTGAAAGGGGGACATACGGCAATCAGCCCCAGCATTTT.

The chain recombines TRBV5-4 with TRBJ2-5, with TRBD1 matching over 7 bases. The germline V gene has CDR1 SGHNT and CDR2 YYREEE (reference sequence). CDR3 length: 16 amino acids. The trim removed 5 bases at V and 1 base at J, leaving 11 bases unmatched. The CDR3 spells CASRWGQGVAQETQYF. CDR3 bases: TGTGCCAGCAGGTGGGGGCAGGGGGTAGCCCAAGAGACCCAGTACTTC.

The chain uses TRBV28 and TRBJ1-1; D gene uncertain. CDR3 size: 11 residues. V was cut by 7 bases and J by 11 bases, with 14 bases left in between. Per germline, CDR1 MDHEN and CDR2 SYDVKM. The CDR3 coding sequence is TGTGCCAGCAAAATCGGGGTGAGGGCTTTCTTT. Translated: CASKIGVRAFF.

The chain couples TRBV10-1 to TRBJ2-4; 7 bases line up with TRBD2. Unmatched junction bases numbered 7, after V lost 6 bases and J lost 2 bases. This CDR3 has 15 residues. CDR1 is WNHNN, CDR2 SYGVQD, per germline (reference sequence). The CDR3 region is CASSPGGSSKNIQYF. CDR3 DNA sequence: TGCGCCAGCAGCCCCGGGGGGTCATCCAAAAACATTCAGTACTTC.

The V call is TRBV28, the J call TRBJ2-2, with D perhaps given as TRBD1 or TRBD2 (6 bases each). The CDR3 consists of 15 residues. Trimming took off 6 bases at V and 6 bases at J, with 17 bases between the two ends. Germline assignment: CDR1 MDHEN and CDR2 SYDVKM. As DNA, the CDR3 is TGTGCCAGCAGGGGGGCGGGCGGCGGGGCCGGGGAGCTGTTTTTT. Its protein is CASRGAGGGAGELFF. The full variable domain, rest sourced from reference TRBV28 and TRBJ2-2, is DVKVTQSSRYLVKRTGEKVFLECVQDMDHENMFWYRQDPGLGLRLIYFSYDVKMKEKGDIPEGYSVSREKKERFSLILESASTNQTSMYLCASRGAGGGAGELFFGEGSRLTVL.

This clone was observed a handful of times. V usage is TRBV6-5 and J usage is TRBJ1-5; weak D call: TRBD1 (5 bases). V was trimmed by 8 bases and J by 13 bases, leaving 21 bases between them. CDR3 length: 13 amino acids. Germline CDR1 MNHEY, CDR2 SVGAGI. The CDR3 reads CASGGTGTGGQHF. The CDR3 DNA reads as TGTGCCAGCGGGGGGACGGGGACTGGCGGACAGCATTTT.

This chain joins TRBV21-1 and TRBJ2-5; whether TRBD2, the table's D call, matches the DNA was not checked. TRBV21-1 is classified as a pseudogene. The CDR3 covers 14 residues. Written as DNA, the CDR3 is TGTGCCAGCCGCCAGATGGGAGTGAGGGAGACCCAGTACTTC. This codes for CASRQMGVRETQYF.

The chain recombines TRBV28 with TRBJ1-1; 7 bases are shared with TRBD1. From germline, CDR1 is MDHEN and CDR2 SYDVKM. V was clipped by 4 bases and J by 0 bases; unmatched bases: 11. The CDR3 spans 17 residues. The CDR3 DNA is TGTGCCAGCAGTTCACCCCGGGACAGCCGAATGAACACTGAAGCTTTCTTT. It is translated as CASSSPRDSRMNTEAFF. The entire variable domain, with the rest obtained from reference TRBV28 and TRBJ1-1, is as follows: DVKVTQSSRYLVKRTGEKVFLECVQDMDHENMFWYRQDPGLGLRLIYFSYDVKMKEKGDIPEGYSVSREKKERFSLILESASTNQTSMYLCASSSPRDSRMNTEAFFGQGTRLTVV.

The chain joins TRBV15 to TRBJ1-6; a weak D match, TRBD1 (5 bases). The CDR3 sequence is 15 residues long. Trimming left V 5 bases short and J 7 bases short, with 15 bases between. The germline CDR1 and CDR2 sequences are LNHNV and YYDKDF (reference sequence). The CDR3 protein is CATSPRTGSNSPLHF. In nucleotides, the CDR3 is TGTGCCACCAGCCCCCGAACAGGATCGAATTCACCCCTCCACTTT.

The chain employs TRBV5-1 and TRBJ2-5, with D perhaps TRBD1 (6 bases). The V gene lost 2 bases and the J gene lost 5 bases, with 19 bases spanning the gap. Per germline, CDR1 SGHRS and CDR2 YFSETQ. The CDR3 runs 16 residues. The CDR3 DNA reads TGCGCCAGCAGCTTTGGGCCGGGGACATACCCGGAGACCCAGTACTTC. Amino acids: CASSFGPGTYPETQYF.

The chain links TRBV7-9 to TRBJ2-1; 7 nucleotides align to TRBD1. Germline CDR1 is SEHNR and CDR2 is FQNEAQ (reference sequence). CDR3 size: 13 residues. Trimming cost V 5 bases and J 7 bases; bases outside gene matches: 5. CDR3 amino acids: CASSPGQRNEQFF. CDR3 coding DNA: TGTGCCAGCAGCCCGGGACAGAGGAATGAGCAGTTCTTC.

This clone was counted only a few times. V is TRBV18 and J is TRBJ2-7; D might be TRBD1 (6 bases). Trimming removed 3 bases at V and 6 bases at J, with 15 bases between. The CDR3 is 14 residues long. Germline loops: CDR1 KGHSH, CDR2 LQKENI. For the CDR3, the DNA is TGTGCCAGCTCACCTCGAACAGGGTGGGGCGAGCAGTACTTC. Protein: CASSPRTGWGEQYF.

The chain recombines TRBV6-6 with TRBJ1-1, with 11 positions matching TRBD1. Germline V gene sequence: CDR1 MNHNY, CDR2 SVGAGI (reference sequence). The CDR3 runs 16 residues. Trimming removed 6 bases from V and 3 bases from J; junction bases left unmatched: 9. CDR3 residues: CASRSPRDRGDTEAFF. The CDR3 DNA reads as TGTGCCAGCAGAAGTCCCCGGGACAGGGGGGACACTGAAGCTTTCTTT.

The V gene is TRBV7-2, the J gene TRBJ1-6, with D hard to call. The CDR3 loop spans 15 amino acids. Trimming removed 4 bases from V and 6 bases from J, with 13 bases in between. Germline CDR1 reads SGHTA; CDR2 reads FQGNSA. The CDR3 DNA follows: TGTGCCAGCAGCTCGTTTACGGCAGTTAATTCACCCCTCCACTTT. This codes for CASSSFTAVNSPLHF.